This T cell receptor beta chain originates from a study of cytomegalovirus exposure and HLA in healthy donors (dated by TCRdb to between 2016 and 2019). Study-level background: An earlier analysis of more than 550 of the donors reported 276 Gb of sequence data and around 100 million unique TCR beta sequences obtained from approximately 180 million T cells. An early release that covered roughly 600 HLA-typed donors contained around 330 gigabases of sequencing data and 75 million to 100 million unique TCR sequences. Of the 350 to 450 genotyped donors, about 80% fell in the genetic ancestry cluster associated with self-reported Caucasian donors. The study aimed to test whether cataloging public T cell receptors could reveal signatures of past pathogen exposure. The study used immunosequencing to profile the T cell repertoires of 670 or so subjects and linked those repertoires to cytomegalovirus serostatus. A separate validation cohort of roughly 120 different subjects was used in addition to the roughly 620-subject first cohort. High-throughput TCR immunosequencing, statistical association of individual TCRs with disease status, and machine learning were combined to predict cytomegalovirus infection status. In a later analysis, previously published TCR beta repertoires from roughly 710 donors were re-analyzed and high-resolution HLA genotyping was added so that TCR occurrence patterns could be studied. In the later analysis, no new phenotypic data were used to find candidate immune exposures; instead, reliance was placed on TCR beta sequences and their occurrence across donors. In an earlier analysis of a few hundred of the donors, high-throughput TCR beta sequencing was used to judge whether each TCR beta V gene segment behaved as functional or pseudogenic. Donor age, sex, ethnicity and CMV serostatus were compiled together with the repertoire data. In a later genetic analysis, genome-wide SNP genotypes for about 65% of the 666 donors were used, and that subset was treated as a discovery cohort. Every repertoire in the discovery cohort had been generated on one and the same sequencing platform. HLA typing covered class I and class II loci at four-digit resolution. Typing coverage varied by locus: roughly 620-640 donors for A, B, C, DRB1 and DQB1; around 560 for DQA1; over 600 for DPA1; more than 450 for DPB1. Several DR-DQ haplotypes were handled as single units for association and clustering because linkage in the cohort was strong. Across approximately 400 genotyped donors of the cohort, an average of about 250,000 unique TCR beta nucleotide sequences per donor were sequenced, and around 20% of those sequences were non-productive. Overall results and qualifications from the work: The earlier analysis of approximately 560 of the donors excluded 15 to 20 rarely observed V segments, including chromosome 9 orphons, because counts were too low. A later analysis found that HLA-associated TCR beta chains were more clonally expanded and had lower generation probabilities than equally common non-associated chains. Linkage disequilibrium might explain the correlated functional status among segregating V segments, but an unknown experimental factor could not be ruled out. When HLA alleles, especially DR and DQ, strongly co-occurred, TCR associations were difficult to assign to individual alleles. Roughly uniform sequencing depth across donors was assumed in presence/absence analyses, although this assumption may not hold. In a later analysis, most CMV-associated TCR beta chains were found to appear HLA-restricted, with HLA associations seemingly driven largely by CMV exposure. According to a later analysis, parvovirus B19, influenza, CMV and Epstein-Barr virus appeared linked to several top co-occurrence clusters. The study gave a list of under 200 TCR beta chains associated with cytomegalovirus. The cohort was sequenced for TCR beta chains only, and without alpha or paired-chain data the features that could be detected were limited. A further reported finding was that TCR beta sequences accurately predicted the HLA-A and HLA-B alleles for most subjects in the first cohort. In a later analysis, the rate of TCR association differed among HLA loci, with DRB1 alleles having the most associated TCRs and HLA-C alleles having the fewest. A cluster of highly shared sequence variants was judged likely to be a technical artifact of the sequencing pipeline. An earlier analysis of approximately 530 of the donors showed that most TCR beta V segments appeared in productive rearrangements either about 87% or about 30% of the time, which broadly matched IMGT annotations. It was suggested by the authors that the approach could potentially be generalized to other disease states and immunological phenotypes. CMV serostatus was the only immune exposure information available for the cohort. HLA typing was unavailable for some donors at each locus, so association tests used only the typed subset. A later analysis associated roughly 17,000 TCR beta sequences with specific HLA alleles at a false discovery rate of 0.05. In both the original and validation cohorts, the classifier was reported to diagnose cytomegalovirus status with high specificity and sensitivity. Across donors, most TCR sequences were observed very rarely, whereas some public TCRs were present in many individuals. Because the 87-base-pair reads could not distinguish some IMGT-functional V segments, including TRBV6-2 and TRBV6-3, those segments were excluded. A later genetic analysis associated a missense DCLRE1C variant with V-gene and J-gene trimming of TCR beta chains, and an independent cohort replicated the association. Compared with the approximately 700-donor mean, donors in an Asian-associated ancestry cluster had fewer N-insertions in productive TCRs, according to a later genetic analysis. Three of the identified cytomegalovirus-associated TCR beta chains were confirmed in vitro to be specific for cytomegalovirus antigens.

The cohort comprised fewer than 700 healthy bone marrow donors. At the time of sampling, all cohort members were nominally healthy, though unrecorded immune exposures were likely present. The donor was CMV seropositive and belonged to the group of 250 to 300 seropositive cohort members. A peripheral blood sample was provided by each donor, and peripheral blood mononuclear cells were used for TCR beta sequencing. The Qiagen DNeasy Blood Extraction Kit was used to extract genomic DNA from the blood cell samples. The CDR3 numbers 15 residues from cysteine through phenylalanine. Only the CDR3 portion is preserved as DNA: 45 bases, with reading frame beginning at the first base. V trim: 0 bases; J trim: 7 bases; unmatched bases: 5. For CDR1 and CDR2, the germline V gene lists SGHNT and YENEEA. As to this clone: It has no known antigen specificity. No quality values exist for individual bases; no much larger clone is one base distant.

The library came from the immunoSEQ multiplex PCR assay. For the multiplex PCR, a mixture combining 60 forward primers for TCR Vbeta segments and 13 reverse primers for TCR Jbeta segments was used. A multiplex PCR assay on genomic DNA amplified the CDR3 region of rearranged TCR beta genes. The amplified TCR beta libraries were sequenced on the Illumina HiSeq System as 87-base-pair reads. Processing in the source paper ran as follows. Across the 640 or so repertoires, a later analysis counted some 81 million unique TCR beta chains, around 10 million of which were shared by at least two donors. A nearest-neighbor algorithm error-corrected the raw reads and collapsed the reads into unique sequences, merging closely related sequences to remove PCR and sequencing errors. V, D and J gene segments were assigned by aligning CDR3 sequences to IMGT reference sequences. For a sequence to be retained, at least a six-nucleotide match to both a V gene segment and a J gene segment was required. Rearrangements were classified as productive when the CDR3 lacked stop codons and remained in frame with V and J, and all other rearrangements were classified as non-productive. Following IMGT convention, CDR3 was defined as the stretch from the second conserved V-encoded cysteine up to the conserved J-encoded phenylalanine. Sequences without an unambiguous match to a single V gene segment were excluded from the earlier analysis of about 600 of the donors. In an earlier analysis of 587 of the donors, a V segment was called functional when productive rearrangements were above 56.7%, and segregating when the standard deviation between donors exceeded 5%. To diagnose cytomegalovirus status from the catalog of TCR beta chain sequences, a statistical classification framework was built. In a later analysis, TCR nucleotide sequences were compared against IMGT/GENE-DB human TR gene sequences so that V and J genes could be assigned. The TCRdist pipeline was used in a later analysis to assign CDR3 sequences and most-parsimonious VDJ recombination scenarios. A later analysis defined each TCR beta chain by its CDR3 amino acid sequence plus V-gene family, and excluded reads lacking a unique V-gene family. In a later analysis, approximately 640 highly shared, low-generation-probability nucleotide sequences were removed to address suspected cross-contamination and a sequencing artifact. In a later analysis, a clonal expansion index for each public chain was calculated from normalized within-repertoire ranks of inferred template counts. A later analysis computed generation probabilities with a VDJ recombination model fitted to out-of-frame rearrangements, and checked the results against IGoR. In a later analysis, hypergeometric tests were used to score TCR-TCR, TCR-HLA and TCR-CMV co-occurrence, with a repertoire-size bias correction applied to TCR pairs. To estimate false discovery rates, a later analysis permuted the HLA or CMV assignments 20 times. A later analysis grouped co-occurring TCRs with DBSCAN, adding TCRdist sequence similarity when clustering within HLA-allele-positive subsets. Repertoires with fewer than 30,000 or more than 120,000 public chains were left out of co-occurrence clustering, as were about 5 repertoires with anomalous nucleotide sharing. The source is immuneACCESS, and TCRdb retained only in-frame sequences with V and J called. Part of the clones is not carried over; for the studies checked, unresolved V genes explain less than half of this, and the remainder is unexplained. V, J and clone size were drawn from that table, and D and trimming were deduced from the DNA. The sample profile shows about 160,000 clones; roughly 80% of them were found once. Clones ranked in the top ten supply around 5.8% of the sample.

The receptor comes from a male donor in good health and CMV-seropositive. Sequencing was done on a sample of PBMCs. This sequence uses TRBV11-3 and TRBJ2-1; 8 of the junction bases match TRBD2. CDR3 protein: CASSLEGTRGNEQFF. The DNA is as follows: TGTGCCAGCAGCTTAGAGGGGACTAGGGGGAATGAGCAGTTCTTC.